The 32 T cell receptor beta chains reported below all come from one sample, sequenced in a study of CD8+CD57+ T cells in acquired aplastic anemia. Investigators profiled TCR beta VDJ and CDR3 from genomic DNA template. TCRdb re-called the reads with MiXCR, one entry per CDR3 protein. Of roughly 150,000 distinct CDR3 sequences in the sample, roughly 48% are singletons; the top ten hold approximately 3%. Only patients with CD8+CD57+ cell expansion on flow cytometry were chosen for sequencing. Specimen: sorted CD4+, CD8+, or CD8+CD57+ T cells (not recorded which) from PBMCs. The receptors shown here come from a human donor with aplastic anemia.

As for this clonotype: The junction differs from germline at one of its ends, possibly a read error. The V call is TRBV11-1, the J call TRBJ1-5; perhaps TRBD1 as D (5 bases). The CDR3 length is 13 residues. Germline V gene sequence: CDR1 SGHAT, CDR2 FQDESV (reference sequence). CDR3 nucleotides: TGTGCCAGCAGCCTAGGAGGGGATCAGCCCCCGCATTTT. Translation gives CASSLGGDQPPHF.

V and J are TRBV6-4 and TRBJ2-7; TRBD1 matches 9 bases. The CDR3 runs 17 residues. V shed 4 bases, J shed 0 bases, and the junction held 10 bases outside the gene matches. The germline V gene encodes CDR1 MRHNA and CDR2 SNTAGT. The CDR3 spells CASSAYSGTGLSYEQYF. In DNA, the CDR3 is TGTGCCAGCAGTGCCTACTCCGGGACAGGGCTCTCCTACGAGCAGTACTTC.

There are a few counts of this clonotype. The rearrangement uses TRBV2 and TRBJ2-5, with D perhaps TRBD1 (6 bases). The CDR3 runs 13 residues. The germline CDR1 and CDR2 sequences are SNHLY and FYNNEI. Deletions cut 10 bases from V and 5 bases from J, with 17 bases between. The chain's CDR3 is CATQRGSWETQYF. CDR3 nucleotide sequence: TGTGCCACCCAAAGGGGGAGTTGGGAGACCCAGTACTTC.

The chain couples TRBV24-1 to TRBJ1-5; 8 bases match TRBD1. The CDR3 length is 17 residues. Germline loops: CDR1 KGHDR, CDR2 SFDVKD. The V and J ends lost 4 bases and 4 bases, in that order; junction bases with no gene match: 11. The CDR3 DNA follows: TGTGCCACCAGTGACCTGTCCCGGACAGGGCCAAATCAGCCCCAGCATTTT. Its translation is CATSDLSRTGPNQPQHF.

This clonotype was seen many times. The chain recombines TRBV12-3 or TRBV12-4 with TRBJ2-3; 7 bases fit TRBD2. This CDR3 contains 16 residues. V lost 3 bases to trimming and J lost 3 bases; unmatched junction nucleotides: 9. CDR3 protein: CASSFPAGETTDTQYF. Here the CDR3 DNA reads TGTGCCAGCAGTTTTCCGGCGGGAGAAACAACAGATACGCAGTATTTT.

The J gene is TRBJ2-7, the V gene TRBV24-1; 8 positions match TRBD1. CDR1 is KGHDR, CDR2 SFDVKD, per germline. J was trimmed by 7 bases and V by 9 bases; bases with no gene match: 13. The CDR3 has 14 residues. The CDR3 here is CATGKAGGPSEQYF. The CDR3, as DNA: TGTGCCACCGGGAAGGCAGGGGGCCCCTCGGAGCAGTACTTC.

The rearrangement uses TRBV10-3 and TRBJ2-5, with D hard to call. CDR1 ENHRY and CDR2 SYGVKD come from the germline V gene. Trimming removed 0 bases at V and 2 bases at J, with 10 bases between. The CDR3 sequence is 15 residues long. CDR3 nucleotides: TGTGCCATCAGTGAGTCGTATAGTCGACAAGAGACCCAGTACTTC. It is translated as CAISESYSRQETQYF.

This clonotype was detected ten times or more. The CDR3, as DNA: TGTGCCAGCAGCTTGCACAGTTCCTACTATGGCTACACCTTC. Amino acid sequence: CASSLHSSYYGYTF. This chain connects TRBV5-5 to TRBJ1-2; D is unclear. V lost 1 base, J lost 3 bases, and 10 bases lay in between. The CDR3 length is 14 residues. The germline gives CDR1 SGHKS, CDR2 YYEKEE (reference sequence).

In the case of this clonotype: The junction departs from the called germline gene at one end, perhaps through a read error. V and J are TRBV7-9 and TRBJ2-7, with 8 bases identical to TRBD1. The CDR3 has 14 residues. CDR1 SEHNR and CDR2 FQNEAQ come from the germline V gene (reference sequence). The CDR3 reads CASSWTGTPYERYF. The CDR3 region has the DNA TGTGCCAGCAGCTGGACAGGGACTCCCTACGAGCGGTACTTC.

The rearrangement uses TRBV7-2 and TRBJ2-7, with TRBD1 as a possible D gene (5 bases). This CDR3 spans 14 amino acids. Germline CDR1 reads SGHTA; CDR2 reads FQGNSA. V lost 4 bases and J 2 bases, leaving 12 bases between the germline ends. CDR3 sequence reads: CASSSQTETYEQYF. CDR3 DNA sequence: TGTGCCAGCAGCTCTCAGACAGAAACCTACGAGCAGTACTTC.

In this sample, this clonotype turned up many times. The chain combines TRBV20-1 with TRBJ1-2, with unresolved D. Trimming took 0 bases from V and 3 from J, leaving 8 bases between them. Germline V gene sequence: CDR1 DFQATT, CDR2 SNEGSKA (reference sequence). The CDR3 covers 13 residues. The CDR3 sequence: CSAREIADYGYTF. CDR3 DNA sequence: TGCAGTGCTAGAGAAATTGCCGACTATGGCTACACCTTC.

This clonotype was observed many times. CDR3 DNA: TGTGCCAGCAGCCCCTCAGACCTCTACTACGAGCAGTACTTC. Translating it yields CASSPSDLYYEQYF. The chain links TRBV6-1 to TRBJ2-7; no firm D call. V lost 6 bases and J lost 3, with 15 bases in between. CDR3 length equals 14 residues. Germline V lookup: CDR1 MNHNS, CDR2 SASEGT.

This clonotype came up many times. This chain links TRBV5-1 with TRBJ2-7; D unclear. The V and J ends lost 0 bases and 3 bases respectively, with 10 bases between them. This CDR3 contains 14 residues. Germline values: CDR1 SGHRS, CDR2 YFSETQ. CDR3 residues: CASSLEQTNYEQYF. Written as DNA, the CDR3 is TGCGCCAGCAGCTTGGAGCAGACAAACTACGAGCAGTACTTC.

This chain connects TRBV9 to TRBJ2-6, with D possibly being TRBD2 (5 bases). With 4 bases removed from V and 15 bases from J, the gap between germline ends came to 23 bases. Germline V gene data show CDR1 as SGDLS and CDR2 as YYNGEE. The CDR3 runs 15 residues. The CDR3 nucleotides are TGTGCCAGCAGCCCTCAGGCAGTGGGAGTCGACGCCCTGACTTTC. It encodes CASSPQAVGVDALTF.

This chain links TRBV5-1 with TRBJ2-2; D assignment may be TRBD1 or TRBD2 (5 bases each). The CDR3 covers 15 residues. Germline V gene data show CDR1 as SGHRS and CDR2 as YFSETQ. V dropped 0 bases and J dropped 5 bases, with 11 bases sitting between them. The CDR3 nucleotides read TGCGCCAGCAGCTTGGGAGGGGACGGGACCGGGGAGCTGTTTTTT. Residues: CASSLGGDGTGELFF.

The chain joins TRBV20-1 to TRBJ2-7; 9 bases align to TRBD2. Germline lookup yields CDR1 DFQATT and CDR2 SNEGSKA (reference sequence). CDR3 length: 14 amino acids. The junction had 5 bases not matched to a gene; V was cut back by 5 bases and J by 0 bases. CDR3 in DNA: TGCAGTGCTTCGACTAGCGGAGACTCCTACGAGCAGTACTTC. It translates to CSASTSGDSYEQYF.

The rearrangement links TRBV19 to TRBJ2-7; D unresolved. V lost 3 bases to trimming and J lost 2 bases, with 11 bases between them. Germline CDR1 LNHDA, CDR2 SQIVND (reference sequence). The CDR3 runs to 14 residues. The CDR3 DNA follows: TGTGCCAGTAGTATGCGCCTTCTTCCCTACGAGCAGTACTTC. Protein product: CASSMRLLPYEQYF.

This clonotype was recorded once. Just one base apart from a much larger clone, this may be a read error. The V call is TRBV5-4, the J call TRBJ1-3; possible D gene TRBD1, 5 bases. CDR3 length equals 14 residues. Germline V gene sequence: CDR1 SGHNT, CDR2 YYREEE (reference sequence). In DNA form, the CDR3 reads TGTGCCAGCAGCAGCGACAGATTTGGAAACACCGTATATTTT. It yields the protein CASSSDRFGNTVYF.

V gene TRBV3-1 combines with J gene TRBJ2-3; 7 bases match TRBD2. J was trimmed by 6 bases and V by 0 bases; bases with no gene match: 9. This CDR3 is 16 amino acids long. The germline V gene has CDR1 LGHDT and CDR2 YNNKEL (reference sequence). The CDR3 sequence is CASSQDALAASDTQYF. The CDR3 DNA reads TGTGCCAGCAGCCAAGATGCCCTAGCGGCCTCGGATACGCAGTATTTT.

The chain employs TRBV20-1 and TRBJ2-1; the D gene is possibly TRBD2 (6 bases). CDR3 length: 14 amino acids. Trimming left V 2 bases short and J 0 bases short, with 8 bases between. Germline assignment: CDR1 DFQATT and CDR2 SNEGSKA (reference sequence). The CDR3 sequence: CSARSGSSYNEQFF. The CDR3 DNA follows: TGCAGTGCTAGATCCGGGAGCTCCTACAATGAGCAGTTCTTC.

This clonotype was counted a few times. DNA of the CDR3: TGTGCCAGCAGCTCCGTAGCGGGAGGACATGAGCAGTACTTC. Translation: CASSSVAGGHEQYF. V is TRBV11-3 and J is TRBJ2-7; 10 bases fit TRBD2. Germline V CDR1 and CDR2: SGHNT, YENEEA. CDR3 size: 14 residues. The V segment lost 4 bases and the J segment 7 bases; nucleotides outside the gene matches: 7.

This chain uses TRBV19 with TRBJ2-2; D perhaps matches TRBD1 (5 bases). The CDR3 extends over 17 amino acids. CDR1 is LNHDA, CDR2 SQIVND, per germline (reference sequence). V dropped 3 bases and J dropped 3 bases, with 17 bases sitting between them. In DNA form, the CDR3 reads TGTGCCAGTAGTATCTGGGGCCCACTTGGGGACACCGGGGAGCTGTTTTTT. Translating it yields CASSIWGPLGDTGELFF.

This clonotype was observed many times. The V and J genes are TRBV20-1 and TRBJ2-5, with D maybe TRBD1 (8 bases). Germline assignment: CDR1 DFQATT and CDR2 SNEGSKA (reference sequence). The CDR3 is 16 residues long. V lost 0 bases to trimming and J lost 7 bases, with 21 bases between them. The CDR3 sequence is CSARDKTGGGPGTQYF. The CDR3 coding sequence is TGCAGTGCTAGAGATAAAACAGGGGGGGGGCCGGGGACCCAGTACTTC.

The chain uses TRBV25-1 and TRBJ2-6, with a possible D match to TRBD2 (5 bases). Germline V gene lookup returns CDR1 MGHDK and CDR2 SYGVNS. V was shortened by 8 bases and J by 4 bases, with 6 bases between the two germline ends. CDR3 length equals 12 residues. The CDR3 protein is CASRGGANVLTF. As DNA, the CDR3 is TGTGCCAGCCGGGGAGGGGCCAACGTCCTGACTTTC.

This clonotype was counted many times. The CDR3 reads CSVEGNEQFF. CDR3 sequence (DNA): TGCAGCGTTGAAGGCAATGAGCAGTTCTTC. The rearrangement uses TRBV29-1 and TRBJ2-1, with D unclear. Germline V gene data show CDR1 as SQVTM and CDR2 as ANQGSEA. The V gene lost 1 base and the J gene lost 6 bases, with 1 base spanning the gap. This CDR3 has 10 residues.

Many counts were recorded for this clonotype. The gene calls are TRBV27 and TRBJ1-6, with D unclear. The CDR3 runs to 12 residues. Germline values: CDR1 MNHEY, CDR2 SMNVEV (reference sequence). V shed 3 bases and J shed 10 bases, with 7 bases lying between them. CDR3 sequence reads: CASSFPLSPLHF. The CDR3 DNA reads TGTGCCAGCAGTTTTCCCCTCTCACCCCTCCACTTT.

CDR3 in DNA: TGTGCCAGTAGTATCGGACTAGCGGGAGGGCCGTACAATGAGCAGTTCTTC. Translated: CASSIGLAGGPYNEQFF. The V gene is TRBV19, the J gene TRBJ2-1; TRBD2 matches at 15 bases. Germline CDR1 is LNHDA and CDR2 is SQIVND (reference sequence). The CDR3 totals 17 residues. V shed 3 bases, J shed 4 bases, and the junction held 4 bases outside the gene matches.

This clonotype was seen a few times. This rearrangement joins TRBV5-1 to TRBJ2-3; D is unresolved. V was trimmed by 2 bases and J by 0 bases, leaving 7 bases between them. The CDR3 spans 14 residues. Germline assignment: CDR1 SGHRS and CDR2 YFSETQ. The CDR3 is CASSLTASTDTQYF. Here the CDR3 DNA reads TGCGCCAGCAGCTTAACGGCTAGCACAGATACGCAGTATTTT.

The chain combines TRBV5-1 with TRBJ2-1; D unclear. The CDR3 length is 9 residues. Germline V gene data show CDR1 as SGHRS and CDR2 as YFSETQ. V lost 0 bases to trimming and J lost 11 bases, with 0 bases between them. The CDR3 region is CASSLEQFF. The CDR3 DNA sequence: TGCGCCAGCAGCTTGGAGCAGTTCTTC.

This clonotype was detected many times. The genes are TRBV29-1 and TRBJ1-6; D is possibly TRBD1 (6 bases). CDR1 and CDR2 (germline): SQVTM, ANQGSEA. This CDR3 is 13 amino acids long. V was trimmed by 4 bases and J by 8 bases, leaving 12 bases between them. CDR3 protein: CSVGQGLDSPLHF. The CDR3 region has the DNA TGCAGCGTTGGCCAGGGGCTGGATTCACCCCTCCACTTT.

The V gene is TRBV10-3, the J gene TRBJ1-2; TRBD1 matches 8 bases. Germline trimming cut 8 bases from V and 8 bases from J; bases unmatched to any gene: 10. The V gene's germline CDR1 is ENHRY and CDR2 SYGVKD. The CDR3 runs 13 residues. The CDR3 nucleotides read TGTGCCATCGCTTCCCAGGGGGCGCAGGGCTACACCTTC. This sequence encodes CAIASQGAQGYTF.

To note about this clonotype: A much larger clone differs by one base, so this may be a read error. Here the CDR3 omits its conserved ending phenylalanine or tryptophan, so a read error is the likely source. The CDR3, as DNA: TGTGCCAGCAGCCATCCAGGGGGAGTTGGCTACACCTGC. Amino acids: CASSHPGGVGYTC. This sequence joins TRBV4-2 and TRBJ1-2; 7 bases are a match to TRBD1. The CDR3 loop spans 13 amino acids. Germline-derived CDR1 and CDR2 are LGHNA and YNFKEQ. Germline trimming cut 3 bases from V and 7 bases from J; bases unmatched to any gene: 5.